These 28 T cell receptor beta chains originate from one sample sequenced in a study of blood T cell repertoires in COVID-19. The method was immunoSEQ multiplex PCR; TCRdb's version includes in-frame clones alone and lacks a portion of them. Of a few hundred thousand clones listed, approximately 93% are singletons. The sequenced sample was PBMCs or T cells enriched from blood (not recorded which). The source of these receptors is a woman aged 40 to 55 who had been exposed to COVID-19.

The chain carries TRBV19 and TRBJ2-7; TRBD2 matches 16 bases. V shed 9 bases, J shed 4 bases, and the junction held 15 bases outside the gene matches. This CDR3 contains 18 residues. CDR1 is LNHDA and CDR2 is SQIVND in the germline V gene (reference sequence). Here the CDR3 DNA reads TGTGCCAGCACGGGGACTAGCGGGAGGGATGTGGAAAGATACGAGCAGTACTTC. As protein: CASTGTSGRDVERYEQYF.

CDR3 in DNA: TGTGCCAGCAGCTCACAGGGTATCCTCCTCGAGCAGTACTTC. It codes for CASSSQGILLEQYF. V usage is TRBV7-9 and J usage is TRBJ2-7, with D maybe TRBD1 (6 bases). The germline V gene encodes CDR1 SEHNR and CDR2 FQNEAQ (reference sequence). The V and J ends lost 4 bases and 6 bases respectively, with 16 bases between them. This CDR3 is built from 14 residues.

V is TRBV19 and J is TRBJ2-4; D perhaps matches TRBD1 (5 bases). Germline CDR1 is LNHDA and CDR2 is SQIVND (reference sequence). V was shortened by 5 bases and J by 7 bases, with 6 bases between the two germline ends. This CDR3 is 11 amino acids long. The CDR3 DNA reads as TGTGCCAGTAGTCCAGGGAACATTCAGTACTTC. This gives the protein CASSPGNIQYF.

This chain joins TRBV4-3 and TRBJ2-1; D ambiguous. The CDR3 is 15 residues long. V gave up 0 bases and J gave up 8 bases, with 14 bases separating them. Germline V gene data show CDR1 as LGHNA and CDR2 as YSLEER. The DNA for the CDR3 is TGCGCCAGCAGCCAAGATAGCCTAGTCGTCGATGAGCAGTTCTTC. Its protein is CASSQDSLVVDEQFF.

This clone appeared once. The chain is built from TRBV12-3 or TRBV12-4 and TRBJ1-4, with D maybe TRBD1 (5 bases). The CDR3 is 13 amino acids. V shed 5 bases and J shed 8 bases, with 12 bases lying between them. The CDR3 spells CASSQLTGEKLFF. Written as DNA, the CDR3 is TGTGCCAGCAGTCAATTAACAGGAGAAAAACTGTTTTTT.

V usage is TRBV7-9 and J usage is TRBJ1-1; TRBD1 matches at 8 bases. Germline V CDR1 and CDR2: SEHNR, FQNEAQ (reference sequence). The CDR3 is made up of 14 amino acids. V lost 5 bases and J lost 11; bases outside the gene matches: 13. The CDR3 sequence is CASSVQGQGYGAFF. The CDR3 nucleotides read TGTGCCAGCAGCGTCCAAGGACAGGGATACGGGGCTTTCTTT.

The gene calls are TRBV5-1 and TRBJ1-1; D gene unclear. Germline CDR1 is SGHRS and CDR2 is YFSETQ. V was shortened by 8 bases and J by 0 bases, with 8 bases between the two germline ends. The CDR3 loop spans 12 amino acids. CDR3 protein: CASRSMNTEAFF. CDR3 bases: TGCGCCAGTAGGAGCATGAACACTGAAGCTTTCTTT. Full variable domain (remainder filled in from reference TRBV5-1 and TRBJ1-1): KAGVTQTPRYLIKTRGQQVTLSCSPISGHRSVSWYQQTPGQGLQFLFEYFSETQRNKGNFPGRFSGRQFSNSRSEMNVSTLELGDSALYLCASRSMNTEAFFGQGTRLTVV.

The CDR3 loop is CATSRGGRYGYTF. Written as DNA, the CDR3 is TGTGCCACCTCCCGCGGGGGGCGGTATGGCTACACCTTC. The V gene is TRBV19, the J gene TRBJ1-2, with D perhaps TRBD1 (6 bases). CDR3 length: 13 residues. Deletions cut 10 bases from V and 5 bases from J, with 17 bases between. Germline CDR1 and CDR2: LNHDA and SQIVND (reference sequence).

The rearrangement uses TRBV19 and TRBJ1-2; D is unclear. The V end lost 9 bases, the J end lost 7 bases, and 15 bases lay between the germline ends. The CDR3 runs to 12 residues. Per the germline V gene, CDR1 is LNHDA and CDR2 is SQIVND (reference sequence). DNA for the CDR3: TGTGCCAGCTCCGTGCGGTTGGGTGGCTACACCTTC. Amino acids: CASSVRLGGYTF.

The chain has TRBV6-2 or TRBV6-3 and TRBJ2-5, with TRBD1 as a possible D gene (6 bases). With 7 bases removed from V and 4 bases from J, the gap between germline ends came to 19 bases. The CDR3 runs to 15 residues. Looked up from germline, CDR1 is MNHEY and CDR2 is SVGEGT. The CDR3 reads CASTYLQGSAETQYF. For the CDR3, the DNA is TGTGCCAGCACTTATTTACAGGGTTCGGCAGAGACCCAGTACTTC.

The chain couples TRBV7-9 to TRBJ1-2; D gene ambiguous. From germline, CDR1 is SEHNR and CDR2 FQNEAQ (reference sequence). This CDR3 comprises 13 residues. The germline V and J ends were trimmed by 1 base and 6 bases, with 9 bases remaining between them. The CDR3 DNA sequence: TGTGCCAGCAGCTTAGACAGAGCAGATGGCTACACCTTC. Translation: CASSLDRADGYTF.

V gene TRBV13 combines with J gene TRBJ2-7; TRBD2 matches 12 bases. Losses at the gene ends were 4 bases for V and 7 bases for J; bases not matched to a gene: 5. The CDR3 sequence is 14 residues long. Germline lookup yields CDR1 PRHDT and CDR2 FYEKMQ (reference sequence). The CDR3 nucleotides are TGTGCCAGCAGCTCCCCCGGACTAGCGGGGGAGCAGTACTTC. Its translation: CASSSPGLAGEQYF.

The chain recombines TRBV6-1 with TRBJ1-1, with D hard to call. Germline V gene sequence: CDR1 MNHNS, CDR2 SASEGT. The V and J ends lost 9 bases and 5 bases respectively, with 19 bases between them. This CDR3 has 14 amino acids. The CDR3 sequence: CARSDWGRRTEAFF. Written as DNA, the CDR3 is TGTGCCAGGTCGGACTGGGGTCGGCGGACTGAAGCTTTCTTT.

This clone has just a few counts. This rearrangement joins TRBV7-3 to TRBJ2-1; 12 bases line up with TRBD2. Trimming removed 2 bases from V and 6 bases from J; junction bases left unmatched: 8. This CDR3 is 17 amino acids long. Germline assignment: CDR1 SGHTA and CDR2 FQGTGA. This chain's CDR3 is CASSLFSATSGSNEQFF. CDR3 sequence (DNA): TGTGCCAGCAGCTTATTTTCCGCGACTAGCGGGAGCAATGAGCAGTTCTTC.

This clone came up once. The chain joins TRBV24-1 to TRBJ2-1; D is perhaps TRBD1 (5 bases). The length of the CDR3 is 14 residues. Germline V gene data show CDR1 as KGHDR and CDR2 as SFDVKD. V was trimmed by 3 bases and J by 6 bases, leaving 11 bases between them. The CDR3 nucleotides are TGTGCCACCAGTGATGCAGGGAAGCTCAATGAGCAGTTCTTC. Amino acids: CATSDAGKLNEQFF.

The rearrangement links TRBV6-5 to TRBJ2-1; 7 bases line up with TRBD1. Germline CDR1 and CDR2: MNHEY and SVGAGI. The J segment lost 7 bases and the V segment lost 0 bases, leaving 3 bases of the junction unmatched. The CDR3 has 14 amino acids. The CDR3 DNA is TGTGCCAGCAGTTACTCGGGGACAGATAATGAGCAGTTCTTC. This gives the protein CASSYSGTDNEQFF.

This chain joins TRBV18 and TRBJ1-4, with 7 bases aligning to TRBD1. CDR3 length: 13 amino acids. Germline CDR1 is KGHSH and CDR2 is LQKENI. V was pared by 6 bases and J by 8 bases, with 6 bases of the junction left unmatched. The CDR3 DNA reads TGTGCCAGCTCCCACAGGGGAGACGAAAAACTGTTTTTT. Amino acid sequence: CASSHRGDEKLFF.

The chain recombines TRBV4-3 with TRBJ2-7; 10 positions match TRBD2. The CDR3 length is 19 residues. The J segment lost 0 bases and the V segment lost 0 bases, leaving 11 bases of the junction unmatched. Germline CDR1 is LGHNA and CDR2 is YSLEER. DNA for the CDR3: TGCGCCAGCAGCCAAGATAAGAACAGGGGACTAGCGTACTCCTACGAGCAGTACTTC. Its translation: CASSQDKNRGLAYSYEQYF.

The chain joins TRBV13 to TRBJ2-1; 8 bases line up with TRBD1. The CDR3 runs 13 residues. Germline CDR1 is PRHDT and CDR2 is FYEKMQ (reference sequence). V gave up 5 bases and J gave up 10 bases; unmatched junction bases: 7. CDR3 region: CASSLGQGGEQFF. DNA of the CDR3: TGTGCCAGCAGCCTCGGACAGGGCGGGGAGCAGTTCTTC. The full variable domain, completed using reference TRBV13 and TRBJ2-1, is AAGVIQSPRHLIKEKRETATLKCYPIPRHDTVYWYQQGPGQDPQFLISFYEKMQSDKGSIPDRFSAQQFSDYHSELNMSSLELGDSALYFCASSLGQGGEQFFGPGTRLTVL.

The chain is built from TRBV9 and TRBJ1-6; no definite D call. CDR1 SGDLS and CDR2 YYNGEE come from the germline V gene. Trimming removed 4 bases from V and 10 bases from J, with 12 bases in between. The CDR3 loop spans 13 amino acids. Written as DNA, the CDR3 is TGTGCCAGCAGCTTCGGGGAGGGCTCACCCCTCCACTTT. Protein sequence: CASSFGEGSPLHF.

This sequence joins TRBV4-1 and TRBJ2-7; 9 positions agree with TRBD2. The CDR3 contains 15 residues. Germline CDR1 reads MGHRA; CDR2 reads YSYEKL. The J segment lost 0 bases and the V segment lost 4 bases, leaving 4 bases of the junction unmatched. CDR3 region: CASSPLSGSSYEQYF. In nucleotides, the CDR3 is TGCGCCAGCAGCCCCCTTAGCGGGAGCTCCTACGAGCAGTACTTC.

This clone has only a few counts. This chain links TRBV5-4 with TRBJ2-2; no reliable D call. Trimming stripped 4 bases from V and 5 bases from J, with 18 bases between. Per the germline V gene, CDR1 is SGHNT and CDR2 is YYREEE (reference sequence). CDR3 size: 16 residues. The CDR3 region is CASSPPGQANTGELFF. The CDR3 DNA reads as TGTGCCAGCAGCCCGCCCGGCCAGGCCAATACCGGGGAGCTGTTTTTT. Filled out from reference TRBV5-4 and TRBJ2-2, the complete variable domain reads ETGVTQSPTHLIKTRGQQVTLRCSSQSGHNTVSWYQQALGQGPQFIFQYYREEENGRGNFPPRFSGLQFPNYSSELNVNALELDDSALYLCASSPPGQANTGELFFGEGSRLTVL.

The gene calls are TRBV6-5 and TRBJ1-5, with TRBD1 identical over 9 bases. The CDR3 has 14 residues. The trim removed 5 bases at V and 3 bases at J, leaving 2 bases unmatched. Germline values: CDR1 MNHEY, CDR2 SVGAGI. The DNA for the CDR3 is TGTGCCAGCAGTAGGACAGGGGCCAATCAGCCCCAGCATTTT. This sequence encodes CASSRTGANQPQHF.

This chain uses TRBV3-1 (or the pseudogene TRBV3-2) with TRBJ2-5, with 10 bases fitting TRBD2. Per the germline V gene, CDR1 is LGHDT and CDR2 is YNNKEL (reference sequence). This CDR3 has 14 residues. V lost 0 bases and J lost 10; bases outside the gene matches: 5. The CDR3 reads CASSQDVASGSQYF. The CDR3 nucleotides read TGTGCCAGCAGCCAAGATGTAGCTAGCGGGAGCCAGTACTTC.

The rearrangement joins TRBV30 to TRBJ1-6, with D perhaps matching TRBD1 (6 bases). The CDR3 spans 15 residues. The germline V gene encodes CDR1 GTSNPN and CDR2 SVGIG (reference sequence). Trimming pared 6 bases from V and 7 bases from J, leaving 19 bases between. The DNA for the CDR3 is TGTGCCTGCTCCAGGGGTGGGCTTACCAATTCACCCCTCCACTTT. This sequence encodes CACSRGGLTNSPLHF.

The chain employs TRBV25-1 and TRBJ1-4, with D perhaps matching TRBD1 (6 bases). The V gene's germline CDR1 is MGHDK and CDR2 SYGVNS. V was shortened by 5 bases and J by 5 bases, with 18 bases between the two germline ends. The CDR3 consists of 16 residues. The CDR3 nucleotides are TGTGCCAGCAGTTTACAGGGACCGGTTGTCAATGAAAAACTGTTTTTT. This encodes CASSLQGPVVNEKLFF.

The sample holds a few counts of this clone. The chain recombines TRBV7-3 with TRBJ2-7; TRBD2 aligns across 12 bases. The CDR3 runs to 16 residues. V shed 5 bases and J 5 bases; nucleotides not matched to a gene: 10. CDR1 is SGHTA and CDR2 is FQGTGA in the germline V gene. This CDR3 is CASSLGVGLAGNEQYF. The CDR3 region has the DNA TGTGCCAGCAGCCTGGGGGTAGGACTAGCGGGAAACGAGCAGTACTTC.

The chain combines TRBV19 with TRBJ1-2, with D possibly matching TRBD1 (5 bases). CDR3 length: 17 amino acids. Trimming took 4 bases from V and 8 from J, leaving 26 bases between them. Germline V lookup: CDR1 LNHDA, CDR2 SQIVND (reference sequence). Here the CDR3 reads CASSTVGGGARARGYTF. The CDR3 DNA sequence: TGTGCCAGTAGTACCGTCGGAGGAGGGGCCCGAGCGCGGGGCTACACCTTC.